This TCR beta chain was captured in a study of OX40 agonist ivuxolimab in advanced cancers. Study in general: Three partial responders included one hepatocellular carcinoma patient and two cutaneous melanoma patients.

Study-wide results and caveats: CD8+ T cells were the subset that, on average, had more expanded clones than CD4+.

CDR3 length: 13 residues. V lost 4 bases and J lost 3, with 9 bases in between. Germline CDR1 SGHVS, CDR2 FQNEAQ. Profiled with immunoSEQ multiplex PCR; TCRdb holds only in-frame clones, not every one. The table has fewer than 80,000 clones, roughly four fifths seen once; the top ten hold 3.4%. With regard to this clone: Its antigen is undetermined.

Source: CD4+ or CD8+ T cells sorted from blood, taken in a trial of the OX40 agonist ivuxolimab. The rearrangement links TRBV7-8 to TRBJ1-2; possibly TRBD1 for D (5 bases). The TCR sequence derives from an adult with an advanced solid tumor such as melanoma, head and neck, liver or kidney cancer. In DNA form, the CDR3 reads TGTGCCAGCAGCTCCGGGACGGACTATGGCTACACCTTC. This sequence encodes CASSSGTDYGYTF.